This entry features one TCR beta chain sequence. Its antigen is unidentified. This entry belongs to a study of T cells after yellow fever vaccination. Findings and limits, study-wide: Only a minor proportion of clonotypes was detected across both CD4 and CD8 compartments.

One entry per CDR3 protein, called by TCRdb with MiXCR from the 5' RACE reads. This table holds 150,000 to 200,000 distinct CDR3 sequences, roughly 6.2% found once. CDR3 length: 13 amino acids. Trimming pared 3 bases from V and 2 bases from J, leaving 5 bases between. Germline CDR1 LGHNA, CDR2 YSLEER. This chain connects TRBV4-3 to TRBJ1-3; D is unresolved. The sequence derives from a man aged 18 to 35 who received the YFV17D yellow fever vaccine. The sample here was CD4+ T cells sorted from PBMCs, taken on the day of the first yellow fever vaccination. Written as DNA, the CDR3 is TGCGCCAGCAGCCACCGGACTGGAAACACCATATATTTT. Amino acids: CASSHRTGNTIYF.